These 29 T cell receptor beta chains came from one sample sequenced in a study of T cells in Graves' hyperthyroidism and ophthalmopathy. What was amplified from RNA transcripts were TCR beta CDR3 regions. The HTBI primer set drove a first-round RT-PCR of the TCR CDR3. TCRdb used MiXCR to reprocess the multiplex PCR reads, holding one entry per CDR3 protein. Of about 290,000 distinct CDR3 sequences in the sample, 13% to 15% are singletons; the top ten hold more than 30%. Specimen: blood. These receptor sequences come from a woman in her fifties or sixties with Graves' hyperthyroidism that later progressed to Graves' ophthalmopathy.

This clonotype was detected ten times or more. For the CDR3, the DNA is TGCGCCAGCAGTCTGAACGACGATTCCACAGATACGCAGTATTTT. This codes for CASSLNDDSTDTQYF. V usage is TRBV5-1 and J usage is TRBJ2-3; D is undetermined. The CDR3 is 15 amino acids. Trimming left V 5 bases short and J 2 bases short, with 15 bases between. CDR1 is SGHRS and CDR2 is YFSETQ in the germline V gene.

This sequence joins TRBV9 and TRBJ2-3; possible D gene TRBD2, 5 bases. Germline V lookup: CDR1 SGDLS, CDR2 YYNGEE. CDR3 length: 15 amino acids. V lost 2 bases and J lost 6, with 16 bases in between. The DNA for the CDR3 is TGTGCCAGCAGCGTTGGGCGGCCCGGGATCGATACGCAGTATTTT. It codes for CASSVGRPGIDTQYF.

The chain is built from TRBV19 and TRBJ1-4, with a tentative D call TRBD1 (6 bases). Trimming removed 1 base from V and 2 bases from J, with 14 bases in between. The CDR3 runs 17 residues. Germline CDR1 and CDR2: LNHDA and SQIVND (reference sequence). The CDR3 region is CASSIGGSTGTNEKLFF. CDR3 DNA: TGTGCCAGTAGTATAGGCGGCTCTACAGGGACTAATGAAAAACTGTTTTTT.

This clonotype was seen repeatedly, ten times or more. The rearrangement links TRBV11-1 to TRBJ2-7; possibly TRBD2 for D (5 bases). The V gene's germline CDR1 is SGHAT and CDR2 FQDESV (reference sequence). This CDR3 spans 15 amino acids. V gave up 1 base and J gave up 2 bases, with 12 bases separating them. The CDR3 nucleotides are TGTGCCAGCAGCTTAGTAGCGACGGCCGCCTACGAGCAGTACTTC. Translation: CASSLVATAAYEQYF.

There are many counts of this clonotype. V and J are TRBV20-1 and TRBJ1-5, with D tentatively TRBD1 (5 bases). CDR1 and CDR2 (germline): DFQATT, SNEGSKA (reference sequence). V was pared by 5 bases and J by 2 bases, with 16 bases between. The CDR3 runs 15 residues. The CDR3 reads CSAPVGGSGNQPQHF. CDR3 in DNA: TGCAGTGCTCCTGTGGGGGGGAGTGGCAATCAGCCCCAGCATTTT.

This clonotype has ten or more counts. J is TRBJ1-2 and V is TRBV6-5; D is ambiguous. There are 14 residues in the CDR3. Trimming left V 1 base short and J 3 bases short, with 9 bases between. CDR1 is MNHEY, CDR2 SVGAGI, per germline. CDR3 residues: CASSYLAMDYGYTF. The DNA for the CDR3 is TGTGCCAGCAGTTACTTGGCGATGGACTATGGCTACACCTTC.

This clonotype was counted ten times or more. The chain combines TRBV12-3 or TRBV12-4 with TRBJ1-5; TRBD1 might be the D (5 bases). The CDR3 has 14 residues. V dropped 3 bases and J dropped 4 bases, with 10 bases sitting between them. DNA for the CDR3: TGTGCCAGCAGTTTGAGCAGGGCAAATCAGCCCCAGCATTTT. Amino acid sequence: CASSLSRANQPQHF.

V gene TRBV6-2 or TRBV6-3 combines with J gene TRBJ2-7; the match to TRBD1 covers 8 bases. Germline CDR1 and CDR2: MNHEY and SVGEGT. V was pared by 5 bases and J by 3 bases, with 3 bases of the junction left unmatched. This CDR3 has 13 amino acids. The CDR3 DNA sequence: TGTGCCAGCAGTAAGGGGACAGGCTACGAGCAGTACTTC. As protein: CASSKGTGYEQYF.

In its sample, this clonotype was seen many times. The chain couples TRBV2 to TRBJ2-4; weak D call: TRBD2 (7 bases). Germline lookup yields CDR1 SNHLY and CDR2 FYNNEI. The CDR3 runs 13 residues. V lost 0 bases and J 10 bases, leaving 10 bases between the germline ends. The CDR3 bases are TGTGCCAGCAGTGAAGCGGGAGGGGGAATTCAGTACTTC. It codes for CASSEAGGGIQYF.

This clonotype was observed once. This chain connects TRBV20-1 to TRBJ2-1; the match to TRBD2 covers 8 bases. J gave up 8 bases and V 3 bases, and 12 bases lay outside the gene matches. CDR1 is DFQATT and CDR2 is SNEGSKA in the germline V gene (reference sequence). There are 15 residues in the CDR3. CDR3 loop: CSARPPGREGDEQFF. The DNA of the CDR3 is TGCAGTGCTAGGCCCCCCGGCCGGGAGGGGGATGAGCAGTTCTTC.

The chain uses TRBV20-1 and TRBJ2-3; D ambiguous. Germline V CDR1 and CDR2: DFQATT, SNEGSKA (reference sequence). V was trimmed by 5 bases and J by 6 bases, leaving 12 bases between them. The CDR3 runs 12 residues. CDR3 bases: TGCAGTGCTCCGGGCCCCATGGATACGCAGTATTTT. Translating gives CSAPGPMDTQYF.

This clonotype was detected ten times or more. CDR3 protein: CSAPGTTYEQYF. The CDR3 nucleotides read TGCAGTGCTCCCGGGACTACCTACGAGCAGTACTTC. The chain combines TRBV20-1 with TRBJ2-7; 7 nucleotides align to TRBD2. The CDR3 totals 12 residues. Germline V lookup: CDR1 DFQATT, CDR2 SNEGSKA (reference sequence). The ends lost 5 bases at V and 2 bases at J; junction bases unmatched: 3.

This clonotype came up a few times. V gene TRBV6-1 combines with J gene TRBJ1-2; D is undetermined. This CDR3 is built from 12 residues. Germline V lookup: CDR1 MNHNS, CDR2 SASEGT. Trimming left V 10 bases short and J 4 bases short, with 13 bases between. The CDR3, as DNA: TGTGCCATCCTAAACCTACCCTATGGCTACACCTTC. Protein: CAILNLPYGYTF.

This clonotype was picked up many times. This rearrangement joins TRBV12-3 or TRBV12-4 to TRBJ1-5, with D perhaps matching TRBD1 (5 bases). Trimming stripped 6 bases from V and 1 base from J, with 16 bases between. This CDR3 has 16 residues. CDR3 nucleotide sequence: TGTGCCAGCAGACTCTCCGGGACCCGAAGCAATCAGCCCCAGCATTTT. Translation gives CASRLSGTRSNQPQHF.

The V call is TRBV9, the J call TRBJ2-3; the D gene is possibly TRBD2 (6 bases). The germline CDR1 and CDR2 sequences are SGDLS and YYNGEE. This CDR3 is 15 amino acids long. The ends were cut back, 3 bases at V and 5 bases at J, with 16 bases in the middle. The CDR3 sequence: CASSASTWEEDTQYF. The CDR3 nucleotides read TGTGCCAGCAGCGCATCTACGTGGGAGGAAGATACGCAGTATTTT.

In its sample, this clonotype was seen many times. The chain is built from TRBV28 and TRBJ2-7; TRBD1 is a possible D gene (6 bases). Germline V gives CDR1 MDHEN, CDR2 SYDVKM. The CDR3 consists of 14 residues. V dropped 6 bases and J dropped 1 base, with 13 bases sitting between them. The CDR3 is CASRGHTRSYEQYF. CDR3 in DNA: TGTGCCAGCAGGGGACACACGAGGTCCTACGAGCAGTACTTC.

The genes are TRBV20-1 and TRBJ1-1; 10 nucleotides agree with TRBD1. The length of the CDR3 is 12 residues. From germline, CDR1 is DFQATT and CDR2 SNEGSKA (reference sequence). Trimming cost V 6 bases and J 11 bases; bases outside gene matches: 9. The CDR3 DNA is TGCAGTGCCGATGACAGGGGGCAGTCGGCTTTCTTT. Translated: CSADDRGQSAFF.

Ten or more counts support this clonotype. This chain connects TRBV5-1 to TRBJ2-7, with D possibly matching TRBD1 (5 bases). The CDR3 length is 13 residues. Germline V gene sequence: CDR1 SGHRS, CDR2 YFSETQ. Trimming took off 1 base at V and 5 bases at J, with 10 bases between the two ends. This CDR3 is CASSLIGADEQYF. Written as DNA, the CDR3 is TGCGCCAGCAGCTTGATTGGGGCAGACGAGCAGTACTTC.

This clonotype was seen many times. This CDR3 reads CSARDNYFEDEQYF. CDR3 nucleotide sequence: TGCAGTGCTAGAGACAACTATTTTGAGGACGAGCAGTACTTC. The genes are TRBV20-1 and TRBJ2-7; D gene unclear. From germline, CDR1 is DFQATT and CDR2 SNEGSKA (reference sequence). Trimming shortened V by 0 bases and J by 5 bases, and 14 bases separated the two germline ends. CDR3 length equals 14 residues.

The chain combines TRBV4-1 with TRBJ2-1, with D tentatively TRBD1 or TRBD2 (5 bases each). The CDR3 has 14 amino acids. V lost 7 bases and J lost 8, with 18 bases in between. Looked up from germline, CDR1 is MGHRA and CDR2 is YSYEKL. As DNA, the CDR3 is TGCGCCAGCAAACAGGAGGAGAGAAGGCATGAGCAGTTCTTC. Its protein is CASKQEERRHEQFF.

This clonotype was recorded many times. The chain links TRBV3-1 to TRBJ2-2, with 10 positions matching TRBD2. There are 16 residues in the CDR3. V lost 0 bases, J lost 7 bases, and 5 bases stayed unmatched. Germline V gene sequence: CDR1 LGHDT, CDR2 YNNKEL (reference sequence). The CDR3 region is CASSQDSLAGVGELFF. The CDR3 DNA sequence: TGTGCCAGCAGCCAAGATAGCCTAGCGGGAGTCGGGGAGCTGTTTTTT.

This clonotype was detected ten times or more. The chain carries TRBV27 and TRBJ2-7; the D gene is possibly TRBD1 (6 bases). With 6 bases removed from V and 6 bases from J, the gap between germline ends came to 18 bases. This CDR3 is built from 14 residues. Germline CDR1 MNHEY, CDR2 SMNVEV (reference sequence). The CDR3 bases are TGTGCCAGCAGATTTCAGGGGACGGACCGCGAGCAGTACTTC. This sequence encodes CASRFQGTDREQYF.

This clonotype was seen at least ten times. The chain is built from TRBV2 and TRBJ2-7; D gene ambiguous. CDR3 length equals 14 residues. V was clipped by 1 base and J by 3 bases, with 10 bases between them. The germline V gene has CDR1 SNHLY and CDR2 FYNNEI. CDR3 sequence reads: CASSEGGYIYEQYF. The CDR3 coding sequence is TGTGCCAGCAGTGAAGGGGGTTACATCTACGAGCAGTACTTC.

The chain is built from TRBV4-2 and TRBJ1-1; no clear D gene. Germline CDR1 reads LGHNA; CDR2 reads YNFKEQ. This CDR3 region has 16 residues. Trimming removed 4 bases from V and 5 bases from J, with 20 bases in between. The CDR3 reads CASSRNSGSPRTEAFF. The CDR3 coding sequence is TGTGCCAGCAGCCGGAATTCGGGCTCCCCGAGGACTGAAGCTTTCTTT.

The sample holds many counts of this clonotype. J is TRBJ2-7 and V is TRBV2, with 7 bases that match TRBD2. Germline CDR1 and CDR2: SNHLY and FYNNEI. This CDR3 has 13 amino acids. The junction had 3 bases not matched to a gene; V was cut back by 4 bases and J by 3 bases. This chain's CDR3 is CASSVERDYEQYF. CDR3 coding DNA: TGTGCCAGCAGTGTCGAGCGGGACTACGAGCAGTACTTC.

The V and J genes are TRBV5-5 and TRBJ1-2; D remains ambiguous. CDR3 length: 15 amino acids. Trimming left V 4 bases short and J 2 bases short, with 15 bases between. Germline V CDR1 and CDR2: SGHKS, YYEKEE (reference sequence). DNA of the CDR3: TGTGCCAGCAGCCCTAAAGATGGGAGAAACTATGGCTACACCTTC. This translates into CASSPKDGRNYGYTF.

This clonotype was found a few times. Germline is not matched at one junction end, which may reflect a read error. The chain is built from TRBV7-7 and TRBJ2-1, with 10 bases aligning to TRBD2. Germline V gives CDR1 SSHAT, CDR2 FNYEAQ (reference sequence). The CDR3 length is 17 residues. The CDR3 loop reads CASSLEGAGGPGGEQFF. The CDR3 DNA reads TGTGCTAGCAGCTTAGAGGGAGCGGGAGGGCCCGGGGGTGAGCAGTTCTTC.

This clonotype was detected a few times. The chain combines TRBV15 with TRBJ1-6, with no clear D. CDR1 LNHNV and CDR2 YYDKDF come from the germline V gene (reference sequence). The CDR3 is 12 amino acids. Trimming shortened V by 5 bases and J by 10 bases, and 9 bases separated the two germline ends. The CDR3 region has the DNA TGTGCCACCAGCGGGGTACTATCACCCCTCCACTTT. Protein sequence: CATSGVLSPLHF.

This clonotype was counted ten times or more. The rearrangement joins TRBV28 to TRBJ2-3; 9 nucleotides agree with TRBD1. The CDR3 has 14 residues. The V segment lost 6 bases and the J segment 5 bases; nucleotides outside the gene matches: 6. From germline, CDR1 is MDHEN and CDR2 SYDVKM. Here the CDR3 DNA reads TGTGCCAGCAGAAGGACAGGGGTGCTAGATACGCAGTATTTT. It specifies CASRRTGVLDTQYF.